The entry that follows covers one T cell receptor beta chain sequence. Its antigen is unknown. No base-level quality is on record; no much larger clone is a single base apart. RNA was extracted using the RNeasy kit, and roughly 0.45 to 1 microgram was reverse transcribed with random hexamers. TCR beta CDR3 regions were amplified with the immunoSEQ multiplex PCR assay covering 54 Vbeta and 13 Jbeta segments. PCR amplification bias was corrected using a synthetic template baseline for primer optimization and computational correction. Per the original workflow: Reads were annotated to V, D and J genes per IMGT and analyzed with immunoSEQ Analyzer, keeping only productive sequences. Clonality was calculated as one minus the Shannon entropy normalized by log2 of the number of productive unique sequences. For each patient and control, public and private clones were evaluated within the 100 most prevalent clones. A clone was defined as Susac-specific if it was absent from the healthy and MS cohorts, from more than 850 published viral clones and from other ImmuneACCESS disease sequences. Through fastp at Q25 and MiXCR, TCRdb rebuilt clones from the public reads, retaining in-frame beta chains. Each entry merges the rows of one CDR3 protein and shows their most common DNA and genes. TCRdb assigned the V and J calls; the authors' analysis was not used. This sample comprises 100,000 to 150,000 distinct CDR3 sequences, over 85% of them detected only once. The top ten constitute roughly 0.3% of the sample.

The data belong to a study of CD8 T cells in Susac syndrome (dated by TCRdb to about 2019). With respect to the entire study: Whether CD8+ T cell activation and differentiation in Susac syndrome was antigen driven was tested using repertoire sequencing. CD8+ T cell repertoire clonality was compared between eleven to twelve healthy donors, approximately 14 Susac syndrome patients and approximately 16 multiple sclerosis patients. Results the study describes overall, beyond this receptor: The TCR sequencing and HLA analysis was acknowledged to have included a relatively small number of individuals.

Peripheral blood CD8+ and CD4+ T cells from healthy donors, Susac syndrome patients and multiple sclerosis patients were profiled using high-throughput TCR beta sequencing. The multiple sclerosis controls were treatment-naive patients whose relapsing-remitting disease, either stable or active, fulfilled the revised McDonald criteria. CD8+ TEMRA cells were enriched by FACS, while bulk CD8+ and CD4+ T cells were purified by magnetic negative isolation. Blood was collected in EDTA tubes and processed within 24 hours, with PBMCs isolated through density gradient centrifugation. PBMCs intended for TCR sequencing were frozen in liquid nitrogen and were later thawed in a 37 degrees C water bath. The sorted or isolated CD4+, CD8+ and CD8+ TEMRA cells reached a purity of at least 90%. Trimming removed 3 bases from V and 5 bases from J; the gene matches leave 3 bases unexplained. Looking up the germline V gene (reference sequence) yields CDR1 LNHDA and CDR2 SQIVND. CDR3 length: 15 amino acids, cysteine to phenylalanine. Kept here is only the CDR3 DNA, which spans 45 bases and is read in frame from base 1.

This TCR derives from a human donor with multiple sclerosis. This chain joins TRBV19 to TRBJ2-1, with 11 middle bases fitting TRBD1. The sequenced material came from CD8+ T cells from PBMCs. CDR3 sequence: CASSIGTGGDNEQFF. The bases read TGTGCCAGTAGTATTGGGACAGGGGGTGACAATGAGCAGTTCTTC.